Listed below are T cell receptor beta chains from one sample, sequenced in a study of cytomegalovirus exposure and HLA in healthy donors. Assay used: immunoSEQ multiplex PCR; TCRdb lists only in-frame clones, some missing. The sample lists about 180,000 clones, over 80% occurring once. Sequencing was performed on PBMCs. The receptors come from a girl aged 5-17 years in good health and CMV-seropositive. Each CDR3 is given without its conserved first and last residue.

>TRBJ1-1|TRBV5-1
ASSLAPGNTEAF
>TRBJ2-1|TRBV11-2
ASSFRPSGSSYNEQF
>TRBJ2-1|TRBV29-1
SVRDTSGVHNEQF
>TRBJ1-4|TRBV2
ASNRGSTFQKLF
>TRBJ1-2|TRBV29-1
SVVGGPNYGYT
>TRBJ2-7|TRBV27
ASSLIGHSTTHEQY
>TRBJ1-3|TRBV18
ASSPDRSQSGNTIY
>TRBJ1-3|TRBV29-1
RAHRGSGNTIY
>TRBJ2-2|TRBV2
ASSPGQSNTGELF
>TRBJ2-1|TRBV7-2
ASSPPGTYNEQF
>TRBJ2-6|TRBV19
ASSRQRIGAGANVLT